This T cell receptor (beta chain) was captured by sequencing in a study of response to subunit inactivated influenza vaccine. TCRdb ran MiXCR on the RT-PCR reads and lists one entry per CDR3 protein. The sample has about 700,000 distinct CDR3 sequences, approximately 15% seen once. This clonotype was observed a handful of times. Its specificity is not known. Study-level points and caveats: The authors put forward the suggestion that each seasonal influenza vaccination may bring in only a limited number of new T cells.

The sequence came from a man aged 45-65 years who received an inactivated influenza vaccine. Source: PBMCs from blood, taken roughly 2 weeks before vaccination.

The chain's CDR3 is CASSQDAAGGHNEQFF. The CDR3 coding sequence is TGTGCCAGCAGCCAAGATGCGGCGGGGGGGCATAATGAGCAGTTCTTC. This chain joins TRBV4-2 and TRBJ2-1, with 9 bases lining up with TRBD2. There are 16 residues in the CDR3. Trimming cost V 0 bases and J 7 bases; bases outside gene matches: 7. The germline gives CDR1 LGHNA, CDR2 YNFKEQ.